The clone carrying this T cell receptor beta chain was recorded at least ten times. The V and J ends lost 1 base and 8 bases respectively, with 6 bases between them. The CDR3 totals 12 residues. CDR1 is SGHTA, CDR2 FQGNSA, per germline. The data belong to a study of T cell repertoires in cytomegalovirus infection. Overall study context: Public TCR beta signatures were indicative of both CMV infection and a matching HLA type.

TCRdb redid the calling of the reads with MiXCR, one entry per CDR3 protein. The sample lists some 240,000 distinct CDR3 sequences; about a sixth were seen once. The clonotype was recovered from a human donor in good health (CMV status not recorded). Some clones in this sample may be carry-over from other donors' samples. V is TRBV7-2 and J is TRBJ2-1; no clear D. Input material: CD8+ T cells from PBMCs. CDR3 sequence reads: CASSLGSDEQFF. The DNA of the CDR3 is TGTGCCAGCAGCTTAGGGAGTGATGAGCAGTTCTTC.